This T cell receptor beta chain appears in the sequencing data of a study of T cell changes during pregnancy in multiple sclerosis (dated 2019 in TCRdb). At the level of the whole study: In women with multiple sclerosis, the researchers looked at how the T cell repertoire shifted as pregnancy progressed.

A word on this clone: Its antigen is currently not known. One base away there is no much larger clone; base qualities are not given.

Receptor libraries were prepared by the immunoSEQ multiplex PCR assay. This immuneACCESS table, as held by TCRdb, lists in-frame sequences with V and J called but not all clones. Of the missing ones, under half trace to an unresolved V gene in checked studies; the others have no known cause. Recorded for this sample are some 57,000 clones; about 87% of them occurred a single time. The ten largest account for roughly 0.82% of the sample. CDR1 is given as KGHSH and CDR2 as LQKENI, both from the germline V gene. The CDR3, from cysteine to phenylalanine, totals 18 residues. This entry keeps only the CDR3 DNA: 54 bases, framed from base 1. Between the V and J ends, shortened by 3 bases and 2 bases respectively, the junction contains 22 bases.

This receptor chain uses TRBV18 and TRBJ1-2; the D region possibly corresponds to TRBD1 (6 bases align). The receptor's source is a female donor in good health, enrolled as a control in a pregnancy study. The sequences come from peripheral blood, collected in the first trimester of pregnancy. The CDR3 protein: CASSPLREIQGSNYGYTF. The DNA is as follows: TGTGCCAGCTCACCCCTCCGAGAAATACAGGGATCCAACTATGGCTACACCTTC.